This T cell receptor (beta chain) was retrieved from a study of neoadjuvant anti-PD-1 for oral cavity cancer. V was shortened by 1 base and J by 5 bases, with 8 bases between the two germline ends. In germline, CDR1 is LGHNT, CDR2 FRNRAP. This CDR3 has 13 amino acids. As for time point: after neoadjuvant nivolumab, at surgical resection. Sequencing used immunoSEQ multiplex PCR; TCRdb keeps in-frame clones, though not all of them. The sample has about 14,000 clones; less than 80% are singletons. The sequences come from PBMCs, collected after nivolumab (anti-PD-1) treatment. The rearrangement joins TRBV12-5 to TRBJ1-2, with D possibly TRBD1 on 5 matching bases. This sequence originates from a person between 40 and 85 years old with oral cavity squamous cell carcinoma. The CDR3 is CASGLDGAYGYTF. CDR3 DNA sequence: TGTGCTAGTGGTTTGGATGGGGCGTATGGCTACACCTTC.